The following is a TCR beta chain sequence with its context. Its antigen is still unknown. V was pared by 6 bases and J by 2 bases, with 8 bases of the junction left unmatched. Germline values: CDR1 LNHDA, CDR2 SQIVND (reference sequence). The CDR3 has 15 residues. This sample was included in a study of metastatic and nonmetastatic thyroid tumors. For the study at large: Both malignant and benign thyroid patients supplied peripheral blood and tumor or nodule tissue samples, across which the repertoires of these patients were then compared. Study-level points and caveats: The reported finding was significantly higher TCR beta diversity in malignant thyroid tumors relative to benign nodules, in blood and tumor.

The authors' processing: Built for papillary thyroid cancer, a distant-metastasis classifier drew on CDR3 differences across clinicopathological groups. MiXCR reprocessed the PCR reads for TCRdb. The V and J calls reflect TCRdb's pipeline rather than the authors' work. Here the sample spans roughly 19,000 clones, around 40% being singletons. No treatment of any kind had been given to any patient before thyroid surgery. The source material was tumor tissue. This TCR came from a female donor with papillary thyroid cancer or a benign thyroid nodule (not recorded which). Some clones in this sample may be carry-over from other donors' samples. V gene TRBV19 combines with J gene TRBJ2-7; 9 positions agree with TRBD2. The CDR3 sequence: CASSPTSGSTYEQYF. The DNA of the CDR3 is TGTGCCAGTAGCCCAACTAGCGGGTCTACCTACGAGCAGTACTTC.